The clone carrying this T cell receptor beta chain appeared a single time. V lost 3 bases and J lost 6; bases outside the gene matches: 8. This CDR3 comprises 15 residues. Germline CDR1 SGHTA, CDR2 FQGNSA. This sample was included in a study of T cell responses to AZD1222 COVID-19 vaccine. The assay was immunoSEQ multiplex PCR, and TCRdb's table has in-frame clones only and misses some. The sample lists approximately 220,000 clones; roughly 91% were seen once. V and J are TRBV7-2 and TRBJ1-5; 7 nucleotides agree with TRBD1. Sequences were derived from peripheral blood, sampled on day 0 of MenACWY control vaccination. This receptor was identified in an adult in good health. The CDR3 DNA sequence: TGTGCCAGCAGCTTTGGAGGGGGCGCGGGTCAGCCCCAGCATTTT. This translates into CASSFGGGAGQPQHF.